The following is a T cell receptor (beta chain) sequence with its context. The assay was immunoSEQ multiplex PCR, and TCRdb's table has in-frame clones only and misses some. Of more than 500,000 clones listed, about 96% were seen once; the top ten hold about 0.067%. The data stem from a study of shared clonotypes between healthy human individuals. Looked up from germline, CDR1 is MDHEN and CDR2 is SYDVKM. V lost 3 bases to trimming and J lost 5 bases; unmatched junction nucleotides: 6. The CDR3 runs to 15 residues. The clonotype was recovered from a woman in her twenties or thirties in good health. The rearrangement uses TRBV28 and TRBJ2-1; TRBD1 agrees at 8 bases. The sequenced sample was naive CD4+ T cells sorted from blood. Subset meaning: CD45RA+ positively selected. CDR3 in DNA: TGTGCCAGCAGTTTGGGTGGACAGGGTCACAATGAGCAGTTCTTC. It translates to CASSLGGQGHNEQFF.